This TCR beta chain was retrieved from a study of shared clonotypes between healthy human individuals. About the research overall: Donor composition was a couple of women and a few men, aged 18 to 49. For every donor, three CD4 naive, three CD4 memory, two CD8 naive and one CD8 memory plates were used. Broader study findings: A handful of donors shared around 5% of their naive CD4 clonotypes. Non-shared clonotypes were found to have lower generation probabilities than the clonotypes that were shared by all four of the sorted-subset donors.

Remarks on this clone: Its cognate antigen is unknown.

Naive CD8 isolation took CD45RO-negative cells positively selected for CCR7 and excluded terminally differentiated effector memory CD45RA+ cells. V lost 4 bases and J lost 8, with 9 bases in between. Germline CDR1 reads LNHNV; CDR2 reads YYDKDF (reference sequence). The CDR3 runs 12 residues. TCRdb's table, derived via immunoSEQ multiplex PCR, lists solely in-frame clones and lacks some. The data contain more than 2 million clones, approximately 92% of them singletons. The rearrangement joins TRBV15 to TRBJ2-1, with D uncertain. This sequence originates from a man aged 18 to 30 in good health. Some clones in this sample may be carry-over from other donors' samples. Sequenced: naive CD8+ T cells from PBMCs. The CDR3 reads CATSTRQDEQFF. The CDR3 nucleotides are TGTGCCACCAGCACCCGACAAGATGAGCAGTTCTTC.